This entry is about one T cell receptor beta chain. This sample is part of a study of T cells after somatic rescue of genetic block. This CDR3 has 13 residues. In germline, CDR1 is SGHRS, CDR2 YFSETQ. V was trimmed by 2 bases and J by 0 bases, leaving 5 bases between them. Clones were sequenced by immunoSEQ multiplex PCR, and TCRdb holds only the in-frame ones, with some missing. The data contain fewer than 150,000 clones, approximately 90% of them seen just once; the ten biggest clones take up about 1.5%. The sequence derives from a woman younger than 35. The chain couples TRBV5-1 to TRBJ1-1; D is unresolved. The sample consisted of peripheral blood mononuclear cells (PBMCs). The CDR3 nucleotides are TGCGCCAGCAGCTTTATCCTGAACACTGAAGCTTTCTTT. Translation: CASSFILNTEAFF.